The 10 T cell receptor beta chains presented below share a single source sample, sequenced in a study of blood T cell repertoires in COVID-19 (dated by TCRdb to about 2020). The library came from the immunoSEQ multiplex PCR assay. Held by TCRdb, this immuneACCESS table contains in-frame sequences only and omits some clones. Under half of the omission traces to an unresolved V gene where checked; the cause of the rest is unknown. In all, the sample holds approximately 300,000 clones, and about nine tenths of those were seen once. The ten largest clones capture roughly 2.4% of the sample. Sequencing used peripheral blood. The source of these receptors is a woman in her forties or fifties who had recovered from COVID-19.

The chain is built from TRBV28 and TRBJ2-4, with 7 bases lining up with TRBD1. CDR3 size: 14 residues. The J segment lost 6 bases and the V segment lost 4 bases, leaving 6 bases of the junction unmatched. The germline gives CDR1 MDHEN, CDR2 SYDVKM. The DNA of the CDR3 is TGTGCCAGCAGTTCCGGACAGGAGAGAAACATTCAGTACTTC. Amino acids: CASSSGQERNIQYF.

The rearrangement joins TRBV7-3 to TRBJ2-1; 10 nucleotides match TRBD2. V shed 6 bases, J shed 4 bases, and the junction held 9 bases outside the gene matches. The CDR3 spans 16 residues. The V gene's germline CDR1 is SGHTA and CDR2 FQGTGA. The CDR3 DNA sequence: TGTGCCAGCAGACGGAAGAGCGGGGGGGAGTACAATGAGCAGTTCTTC. Translating it yields CASRRKSGGEYNEQFF.

The J gene is TRBJ1-6, the V gene TRBV5-6, with 7 bases identical to TRBD1. The CDR3 runs to 16 residues. Trimming at V came to 3 bases and at J to 10 bases, leaving 13 bases not matched to a gene. The germline gives CDR1 SGHDT, CDR2 YYEEEE. The CDR3 reads CASSSIRQGEGSPLHF. The CDR3 region has the DNA TGTGCCAGCAGCTCTATCCGACAGGGAGAGGGATCACCCCTCCACTTT.

This chain connects TRBV5-6 to TRBJ2-1; D unclear. The CDR3 covers 13 residues. Trimming stripped 4 bases from V and 6 bases from J, with 11 bases between. Looked up from germline, CDR1 is SGHDT and CDR2 is YYEEEE. The DNA for the CDR3 is TGTGCCAGCAGCCGTATGAGAATCAATGAGCAGTTCTTC. This codes for CASSRMRINEQFF.

The chain employs TRBV6-5 and TRBJ2-7; possible D gene TRBD2, 6 bases. There are 15 residues in the CDR3. CDR1 is MNHEY and CDR2 is SVGAGI in the germline V gene. Trimming took 6 bases from V and 2 from J, leaving 17 bases between them. The CDR3 sequence is CASSSPRRGAYEQYF. The CDR3 region has the DNA TGTGCCAGCAGCTCCCCCCGGCGGGGAGCCTACGAGCAGTACTTC.

The genes are TRBV28 and TRBJ1-1; D call uncertain. Germline CDR1 and CDR2: MDHEN and SYDVKM. Between the trimmed V and J ends, which lost 8 bases and 0 bases, there was a span of 22 bases. The CDR3 consists of 17 residues. The CDR3 nucleotides read TGTGCCAGCGTCGGAGTCTGGTCCAGCCCCCTGAACACTGAAGCTTTCTTT. This translates into CASVGVWSSPLNTEAFF. Full variable domain (outside the CDR3, taken from reference TRBV28 and TRBJ1-1): DVKVTQSSRYLVKRTGEKVFLECVQDMDHENMFWYRQDPGLGLRLIYFSYDVKMKEKGDIPEGYSVSREKKERFSLILESASTNQTSMYLCASVGVWSSPLNTEAFFGQGTRLTVV.

The chain has TRBV12-3 or TRBV12-4 and TRBJ2-7; weak D call: TRBD2 (6 bases). V was shortened by 8 bases and J by 2 bases, with 7 bases between the two germline ends. This CDR3 has 11 amino acids. CDR3 in amino acids: CASRGAYEQYF. CDR3 DNA sequence: TGTGCCAGCCGCGGGGCCTACGAGCAGTACTTC.

This clone has only one observation. The rearrangement joins TRBV2 to TRBJ2-1; 12 bases align to TRBD1. The CDR3 contains 16 residues. Germline lookup yields CDR1 SNHLY and CDR2 FYNNEI. Germline trimming cut 6 bases from V and 4 bases from J; bases unmatched to any gene: 7. DNA of the CDR3: TGTGCCAGCAGCCCGGGGACAGGGGGCTGGTACAATGAGCAGTTCTTC. Translating it yields CASSPGTGGWYNEQFF.

J is TRBJ1-2 and V is TRBV5-1, with 9 bases aligning to TRBD1. CDR1 is SGHRS, CDR2 YFSETQ, per germline. The CDR3 is made up of 15 amino acids. V lost 3 bases and J lost 6; bases outside the gene matches: 9. Here the CDR3 DNA reads TGCGCCAGCAGCTCCGTTGGAAGACAGGGGGATGGCTACACCTTC. Translated: CASSSVGRQGDGYTF.

The chain recombines TRBV6-2 or TRBV6-3 with TRBJ1-5; 9 bases agree with TRBD1. Looked up from germline, CDR1 is MNHEY and CDR2 is SVGEGT. This CDR3 is 19 amino acids long. V gave up 2 bases and J gave up 1 base; unmatched junction bases: 12. CDR3 bases: TGTGCCAGCAGTTACGCTCCGGGACAGGGATCGGTAAGCAATCAGCCCCAGCATTTT. Protein sequence: CASSYAPGQGSVSNQPQHF.